Listed here are 5 T cell receptor beta chains from one sample, sequenced in a study of blood T cell repertoires in COVID-19. Profiling relied on immunoSEQ multiplex PCR, and the TCRdb table lists in-frame clones only, not all of them. The table records 140,000 to 150,000 clones, approximately 85% of them present only once. Sequenced: peripheral blood. The receptors stem from a human donor with acute or convalescent COVID-19. The donor label of this sample is uncertain.

This chain joins TRBV5-1 and TRBJ2-1, with 11 bases identical to TRBD2. The trim removed 0 bases at V and 8 bases at J, leaving 4 bases unmatched. The CDR3 totals 15 residues. From germline, CDR1 is SGHRS and CDR2 YFSETQ. The CDR3 bases are TGCGCCAGCAGCTTGGTAGCGGGAGGGGGGGATGAGCAGTTCTTC. Translation gives CASSLVAGGGDEQFF.

The chain couples TRBV27 to TRBJ2-7; no clear D gene. This CDR3 has 13 residues. Germline V gene lookup returns CDR1 MNHEY and CDR2 SMNVEV (reference sequence). Trimming shortened V by 3 bases and J by 3 bases, and 9 bases separated the two germline ends. CDR3 sequence reads: CASSFQDRYEQYF. The CDR3 DNA reads as TGTGCCAGCAGTTTTCAGGATCGCTACGAGCAGTACTTC.

This clone has only one observation. The chain recombines TRBV7-2 with TRBJ1-1; no clear D. Germline assignment: CDR1 SGHTA and CDR2 FQGNSA. CDR3 length: 11 residues. Trimming stripped 3 bases from V and 10 bases from J, with 9 bases between. The CDR3, as DNA: TGTGCCAGCAGCTTGGAGGATGTAGCTTTCTTT. Translated, it gives CASSLEDVAFF.

The V call is TRBV2, the J call TRBJ2-1, with D possibly matching TRBD2 (6 bases). V was pared by 7 bases and J by 0 bases, with 13 bases between. The germline CDR1 and CDR2 sequences are SNHLY and FYNNEI. The CDR3 is 15 amino acids. The CDR3: CASKEGPSSYNEQFF. CDR3 DNA sequence: TGTGCCAGCAAGGAGGGCCCAAGCTCCTACAATGAGCAGTTCTTC.

The count of this clone is one. This rearrangement joins TRBV5-1 to TRBJ1-6; the match to TRBD1 covers 9 bases. Germline CDR1 is SGHRS and CDR2 is YFSETQ. The CDR3 totals 14 residues. J lost 7 bases, V lost 4 bases, and 3 bases had no gene match. CDR3 sequence reads: CASSPTGGNSPLHF. In DNA, the CDR3 is TGCGCCAGCAGCCCGACAGGGGGGAATTCACCCCTCCACTTT.